This T cell receptor beta chain derives from a study of molecular identifiers for immune sequencing clone quantification. A CD8+CD4-CCR7+CD45RA+ phenotype served as the sorting definition for naive CD8 T cells. General study points: In a background of 850,000 to 1,000,000 naive cells, spiked Jurkat TCR RNA from one cell was reportedly detectable. Clones that exceeded 20 RNA copies held over 99% of effector molecules, yet under 1% in naive cells.

With respect to this clonotype: The antigen is not known. An end of the junction differs from the germline gene, which may be a read error.

TCRdb re-called the PCR reads with MiXCR, one entry per CDR3 protein. The table records approximately 97,000 distinct CDR3 sequences, 20% to 25% of them present only once. In germline, CDR1 is LGHNA, CDR2 YNFKEQ. The CDR3 extends over 14 amino acids. This receptor was obtained from a human donor in good health. Some libraries in this study had Jurkat cell RNA spiked in. V usage is TRBV4-2 and J usage is TRBJ2-7, with TRBD2 matching 11 bases. Sequencing was done on a sample of naive CD8+ T cells from blood, with Jurkat cell RNA spiked in. Sample subset: FACS-sorted CD8+CD4-CCR7+CD45RA+ naive T cells. The CDR3 DNA reads TGTGCCCGCAGCCATACTAGCGGGAGCGCCGAGCAGTACTTC. It is translated as CARSHTSGSAEQYF.